This T cell receptor beta chain was captured by sequencing in a study of blood T cell repertoires in COVID-19. About the research overall: Acute and convalescent COVID-19 specimens originated in the United States, Italy and Spain. The cDNA or gDNA used as material had been derived from T cells, B-cell-depleted T cells, or PBMCs.

Ages ranged from about 18 to 89 years, with residence in approximately 25 US areas. The assay was immunoSEQ multiplex PCR, and TCRdb's table has in-frame clones only and misses some. This sample has about 250,000 clones, with almost 85% found just once. The CDR3 runs to 13 residues. V was pared by 5 bases and J by 9 bases, with 15 bases between. The sequence was collected from a woman between 50 and 59 years old with acute COVID-19. Sequenced sample: PBMCs or T cells enriched from blood (not recorded which). The rearrangement joins TRBV12-3 or TRBV12-4 to TRBJ2-3; D remains unclear. The CDR3 DNA is TGTGCCAGCAGTCCTAACCGTCTCCTCACGCAGTATTTT. Translation gives CASSPNRLLTQYF.